This is a list of T cell receptor beta chains from one sample in a study of T cell clonotyping in hematopoietic cell transplantation. Using immunoSEQ multiplex PCR, the repertoire was profiled, and TCRdb retains in-frame clones only, with some absent. The data hold some 35,000 clones, with over 85% observed a single time. The sample here was peripheral blood mononuclear cells, taken before stem cell transplant. The receptors come from a man aged 40-49 years with chronic myeloid leukemia. Some clones in this sample may be carry-over from other donors' samples. The CDR3 runs from the conserved cysteine through the conserved F or W. D genes are given only for firm matches.

V gene,D gene,J gene,CDR3 DNA,CDR3 protein
TRBV30,TRBD1,TRBJ1-2,TGTGCCTGGGCCGGGGACAGGGAAGCTTGGAGCTATGGCTACACCTTC,CAWAGDREAWSYGYTF
TRBV5-5,TRBD1,TRBJ2-7,TGTGCCAGCAGCCCTTGGACAGGGTCCTACGAGCAGTACTTC,CASSPWTGSYEQYF
TRBV30,NA,TRBJ1-1,TGTGCCTTGGTGAGGGTGGGGACTGAAGCTTTCTTT,CALVRVGTEAFF
TRBV7-6,NA,TRBJ1-6,TGTGCCAGCAGTTCAGTCGAGGGCGCCTCCTATAATTCACCCCTCCACTTT,CASSSVEGASYNSPLHF
TRBV7-9,TRBD1,TRBJ1-3,TGTGCCAGCAGTCGGGGACAGGGGGCCTCTGGAAACACCATATATTTT,CASSRGQGASGNTIYF
TRBV30,NA,TRBJ2-7,TGTGCCTGGGCGACAGGAATCACCTACGAGCAGTACTTC,CAWATGITYEQYF
TRBV4-1,NA,TRBJ1-6,TGCGCCAGCAGCCAAGATCAAGGGATTTCCTATAATTCACCCCTCCACTTT,CASSQDQGISYNSPLHF
TRBV5-4,TRBD2,TRBJ2-3,TGTGCCAGCAGCTCAGGACTAGCGGGGAGCACAGATACGCAGTATTTT,CASSSGLAGSTDTQYF
TRBV6-1,TRBD1,TRBJ2-5,TGTGCCAGCAGTGCGACAGGGCTGAGGGAGACCCAGTACTTC,CASSATGLRETQYF
TRBV30,TRBD1,TRBJ1-5,TGTGCCTGGAGTGTAAAGGGGGCTAGCCGCAATCAGCCCCAGCATTTT,CAWSVKGASRNQPQHF
TRBV10-3,TRBD1,TRBJ1-5,TGTGCCATCAGTGACCCGGACAGGGGGACGATTAGCAATCAGCCCCAGCATTTT,CAISDPDRGTISNQPQHF
TRBV7-2,NA,TRBJ1-1,TGTGCCAGCAGCTTAGTCCCGGAGACTGAAGCTTTCTTT,CASSLVPETEAFF
TRBV29-1,NA,TRBJ1-1,TGCAGCGGGGTCTGGGGGGTACTCCCGTCCCCTGAAGCTTTCTTT,CSGVWGVLPSPEAFF
TRBV7-2,NA,TRBJ1-5,TGTGCCAGCAGCTTAGCGGCAGGAGACAATCAGCCCCAGCATTTT,CASSLAAGDNQPQHF
TRBV4-3,NA,TRBJ1-1,TGCGCCAGCAGCCACTTGTTGGATCACACTGAAGCTTTCTTT,CASSHLLDHTEAFF
TRBV7-2,NA,TRBJ2-2,TGTGCCAGCAGCCCCGTTGGGCAGCTCAACACCGGGGAGCTGTTTTTT,CASSPVGQLNTGELFF
TRBV18,NA,TRBJ2-3,TGTGCCAGCTCACCCCAGGAGAGTCGCACAGATACGCAGTATTTT,CASSPQESRTDTQYF
TRBV14,NA,TRBJ1-2,TGTGCCAGCAGCCAACAGGGGTCTGGCTACACCTTC,CASSQQGSGYTF
TRBV10-3,NA,TRBJ2-7,TGTGCCATCAGTTTCCAGGGCGAGCAGTACTTC,CAISFQGEQYF
TRBV2,NA,TRBJ2-7,TGTGCCAGCAGTGAATCGCCGGCGGACTCCTACGAGCAGTACTTC,CASSESPADSYEQYF
TRBV7-2,NA,TRBJ2-1,TGTGCCAGCCGGGGTGGAGACAATGAGCAGTTCTTC,CASRGGDNEQFF
TRBV7-6,NA,TRBJ1-2,TGTGCCAGCAGCCCACGGGACGGCAGCTATGGCTACACCTTC,CASSPRDGSYGYTF
TRBV6-1,NA,TRBJ2-3,TGTGCCAGCAGTTCGAAAGGCACAGATACGCAGTATTTT,CASSSKGTDTQYF
TRBV11-3,TRBD1,TRBJ2-5,TGTGCCAGCAGCTTAGGAGTACAGGACAGGGGACAAGAGACCCAGTACTTC,CASSLGVQDRGQETQYF
TRBV7-2,NA,TRBJ2-7,TGTGCCAGCAGCCCCGTCGTGTCACCTCAAGGGGCCTACGAGCAGTACTTC,CASSPVVSPQGAYEQYF
TRBV6-5,NA,TRBJ1-4,TGTGCCTTCGGGGAGGGGGATGAAAAACTGTTTTTT,CAFGEGDEKLFF
TRBV9,NA,TRBJ2-5,TGTGCCAGCAGCCCATCGACCTACCAAGAGACCCAGTACTTC,CASSPSTYQETQYF
TRBV6-5,NA,TRBJ1-2,TGTGCCAGCAGTTACCTCTCTAATAGGGGCTACACCTTC,CASSYLSNRGYTF